What follows describes a single TCR beta chain. What it binds is not known. The method was immunoSEQ multiplex PCR; TCRdb's version includes in-frame clones alone and lacks a portion of them. This table holds under 75,000 clones, 93% found once. This sample was included in a study of T cells after posttransplantation cyclophosphamide. The related graft donor's blood sample was taken on the day of bone marrow donation. The CDR3 runs to 13 residues. From germline, CDR1 is SNHLY and CDR2 FYNNEI. The V end was cut by 4 bases, the J end by 0 bases, with 6 bases between. Study-level findings and limits: Recipient CMV seropositivity and CMV reactivation strongly tracked TRB clonality. Tissue-infiltrating T cells from skin or gut overlapped little with blood T cells. Later blood repertoires were often dominated by clones from the donor CD8+ memory compartment.

Material: PBMCs. The chain employs TRBV2 and TRBJ1-1; the D is unclear. The source is a woman aged 25 to 39 in good health and a related stem cell transplant donor. CDR3 amino acids: CASSAEMNTEAFF. In DNA, the CDR3 is TGTGCCAGCAGTGCGGAGATGAACACTGAAGCTTTCTTT.